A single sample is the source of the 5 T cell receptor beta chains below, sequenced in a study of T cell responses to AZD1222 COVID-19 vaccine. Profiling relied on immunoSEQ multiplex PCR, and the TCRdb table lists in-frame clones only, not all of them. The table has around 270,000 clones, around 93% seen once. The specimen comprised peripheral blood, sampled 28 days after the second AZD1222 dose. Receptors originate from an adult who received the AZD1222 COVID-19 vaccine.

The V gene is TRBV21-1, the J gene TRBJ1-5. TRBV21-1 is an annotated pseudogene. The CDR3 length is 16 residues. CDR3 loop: CASSREGNYSNQPQHF. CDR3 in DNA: TGTGCCAGCAGCAGGGAGGGAAATTATAGCAATCAGCCCCAGCATTTT.

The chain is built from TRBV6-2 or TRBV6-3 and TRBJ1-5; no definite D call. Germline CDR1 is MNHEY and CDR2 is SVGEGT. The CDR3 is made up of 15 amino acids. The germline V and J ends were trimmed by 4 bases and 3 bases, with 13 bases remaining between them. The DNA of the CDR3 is TGTGCCAGCAGTTGGGGTATGGGGAACAATCAGCCCCAGCATTTT. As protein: CASSWGMGNNQPQHF.

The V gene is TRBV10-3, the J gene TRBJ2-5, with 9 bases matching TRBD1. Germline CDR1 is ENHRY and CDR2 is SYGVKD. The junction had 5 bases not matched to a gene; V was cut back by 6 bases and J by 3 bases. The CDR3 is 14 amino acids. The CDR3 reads CAIRETGGKETQYF. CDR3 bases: TGTGCCATCAGGGAGACAGGGGGAAAAGAGACCCAGTACTTC.

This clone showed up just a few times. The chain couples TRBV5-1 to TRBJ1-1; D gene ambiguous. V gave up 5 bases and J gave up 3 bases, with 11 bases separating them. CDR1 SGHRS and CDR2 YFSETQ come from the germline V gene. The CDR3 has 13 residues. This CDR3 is CASSETRDTEAFF. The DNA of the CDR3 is TGCGCCAGCAGTGAGACGAGGGACACTGAAGCTTTCTTT.

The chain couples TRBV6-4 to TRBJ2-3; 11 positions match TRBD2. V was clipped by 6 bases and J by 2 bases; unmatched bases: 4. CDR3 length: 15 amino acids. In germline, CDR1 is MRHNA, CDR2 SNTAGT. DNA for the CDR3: TGTGCCAGCAGGGCTAGCGGGGGGTCCACAGATACGCAGTATTTT. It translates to CASRASGGSTDTQYF.